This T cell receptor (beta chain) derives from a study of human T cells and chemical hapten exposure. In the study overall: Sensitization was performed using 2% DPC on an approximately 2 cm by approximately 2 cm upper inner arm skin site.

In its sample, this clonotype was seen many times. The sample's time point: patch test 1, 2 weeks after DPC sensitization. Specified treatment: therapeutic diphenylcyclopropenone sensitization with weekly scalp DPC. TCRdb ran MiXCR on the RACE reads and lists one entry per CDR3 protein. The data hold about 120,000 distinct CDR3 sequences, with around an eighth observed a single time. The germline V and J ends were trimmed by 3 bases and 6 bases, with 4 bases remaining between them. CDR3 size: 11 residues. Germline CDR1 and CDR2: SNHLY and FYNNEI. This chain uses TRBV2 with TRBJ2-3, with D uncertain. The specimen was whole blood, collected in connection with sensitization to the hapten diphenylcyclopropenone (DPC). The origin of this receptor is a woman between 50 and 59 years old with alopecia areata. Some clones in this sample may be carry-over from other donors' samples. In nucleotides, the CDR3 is TGTGCCAGCAGTGAGGTTGATACGCAGTATTTT. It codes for CASSEVDTQYF.